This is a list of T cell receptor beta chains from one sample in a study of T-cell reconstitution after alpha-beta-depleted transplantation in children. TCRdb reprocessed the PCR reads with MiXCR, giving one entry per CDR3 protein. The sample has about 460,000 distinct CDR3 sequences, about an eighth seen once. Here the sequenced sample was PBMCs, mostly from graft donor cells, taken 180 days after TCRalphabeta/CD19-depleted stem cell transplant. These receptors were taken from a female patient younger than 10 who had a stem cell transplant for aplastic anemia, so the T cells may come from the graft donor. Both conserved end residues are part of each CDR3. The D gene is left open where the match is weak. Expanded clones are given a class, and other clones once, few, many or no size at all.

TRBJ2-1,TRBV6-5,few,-,CASSYWGRSDEQFF,TGTGCCAGCAGTTACTGGGGCAGGTCGGATGAGCAGTTCTTC
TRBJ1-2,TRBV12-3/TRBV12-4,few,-,CASTGTGRSGYTF,TGTGCCAGCACCGGAACAGGACGGAGTGGCTACACCTTC
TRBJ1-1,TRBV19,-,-,CASSRGAHTEAFF,TGTGCCAGTAGTAGGGGGGCGCATACTGAAGCTTTCTTT
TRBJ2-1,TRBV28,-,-,CASRSGGTYNEQFF,TGTGCCAGCCGCAGTGGAGGTACCTACAATGAGCAGTTCTTC
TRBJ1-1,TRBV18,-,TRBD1,CASSSRTGGIAFF,TGTGCCAGCTCATCCCGGACAGGCGGTATTGCTTTCTTT
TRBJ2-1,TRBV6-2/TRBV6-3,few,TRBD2,CASSYLGLAGAGSYNEQFF,TGTGCCAGCAGTTACCTCGGACTAGCGGGAGCGGGCTCCTACAATGAGCAGTTCTTC
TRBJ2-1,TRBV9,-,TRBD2,CASSAPAGGDYNEQFF,TGTGCCAGCAGCGCCCCAGCGGGAGGAGACTACAATGAGCAGTTCTTC
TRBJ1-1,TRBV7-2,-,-,CASSLVTVAFF,TGTGCCAGCAGCTTAGTCACGGTGGCTTTCTTT
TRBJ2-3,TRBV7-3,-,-,CASSTRGPDTQYF,TGTGCCAGCAGCACCAGGGGCCCAGATACGCAGTATTTT
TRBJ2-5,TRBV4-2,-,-,CASSPSRRCRETQYF,TGTGCCAGCAGCCCTTCAAGGCGGTGTAGGGAGACCCAGTACTTC
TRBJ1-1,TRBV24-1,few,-,CATSDEPPGPYIEAFF,TGTGCCACCAGTGATGAACCCCCGGGGCCCTACATCGAAGCTTTCTTT
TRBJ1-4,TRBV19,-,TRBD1,CASNAGGLGKLFF,TGTGCCAGTAATGCAGGGGGCCTCGGAAAACTGTTTTTT
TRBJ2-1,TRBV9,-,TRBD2,CASSVDGTSWQNEQFF,TGTGCCAGCAGCGTAGACGGGACTAGTTGGCAGAATGAGCAGTTCTTC
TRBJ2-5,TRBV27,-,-,CASSLFQGKSETQYF,TGTGCCAGCAGTTTGTTCCAGGGGAAGTCCGAGACCCAGTACTTC
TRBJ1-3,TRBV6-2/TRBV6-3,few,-,CASRAGTAVLKAIYF,TGTGCCAGCAGAGCCGGGACGGCGGTCCTTAAGGCCATATATTTT
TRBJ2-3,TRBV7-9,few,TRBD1,CAITPGTVGTDTQYF,TGTGCCATTACGCCCGGGACAGTTGGGACAGATACGCAGTATTTT
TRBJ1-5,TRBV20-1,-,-,CSAPKGNQPQHF,TGCAGTGCTCCTAAGGGAAATCAGCCCCAGCATTTT
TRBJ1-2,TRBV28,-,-,CASSLRRQVSPGYTF,TGTGCCAGCAGTTTACGGAGGCAAGTAAGCCCTGGCTACACCTTC
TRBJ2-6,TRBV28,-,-,CASIKGGGAGANVLTF,TGTGCCAGCATAAAAGGAGGGGGCGCCGGGGCCAACGTCCTGACTTTC
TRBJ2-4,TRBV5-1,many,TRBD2,CASSLGRGGPDIQYF,TGCGCCAGCAGCTTGGGGAGGGGAGGGCCGGACATTCAGTACTTC
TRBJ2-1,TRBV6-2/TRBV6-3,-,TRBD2,CASRGTSGPYNEQFF,TGTGCCAGCAGAGGGACTAGCGGGCCTTACAATGAGCAGTTCTTC
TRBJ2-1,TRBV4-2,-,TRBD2,CASSQGSAGGNEQFF,TGTGCCAGCAGCCAAGGCTCAGCGGGGGGCAATGAGCAGTTCTTC
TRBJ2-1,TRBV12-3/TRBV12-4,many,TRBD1,CASSLVTGTGAYNEQFF,TGTGCCAGCAGTTTAGTTACCGGGACAGGGGCCTACAATGAGCAGTTCTTC
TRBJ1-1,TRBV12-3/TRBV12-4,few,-,CASGRIDWNTEAFF,TGTGCCAGCGGTAGGATAGACTGGAACACTGAAGCTTTCTTT
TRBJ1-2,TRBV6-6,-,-,CATLSNDYGYTF,TGTGCCACCCTTTCTAACGACTATGGCTACACCTTC
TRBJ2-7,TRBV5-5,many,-,CASSLVVGNYEQYF,TGTGCCAGCAGCTTGGTCGTCGGGAACTACGAGCAGTACTTC
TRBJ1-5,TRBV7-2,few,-,CASSLGPPYRDNQPQHF,TGTGCCAGCAGCTTAGGTCCGCCGTACAGGGACAATCAGCCCCAGCATTTT
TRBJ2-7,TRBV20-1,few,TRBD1,CSARGRGSSYEQYF,TGCAGTGCTAGGGGCAGGGGGAGCTCCTACGAGCAGTACTTC
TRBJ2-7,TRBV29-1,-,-,CGVDPGRGVNEQYF,TGCGGCGTTGACCCCGGACGGGGTGTCAACGAGCAGTACTTC
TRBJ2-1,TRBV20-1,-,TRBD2,CSAKGLAGTNEQFF,TGCAGTGCCAAGGGACTAGCGGGGACAAATGAGCAGTTCTTC
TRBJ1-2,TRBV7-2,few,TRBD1,CASSSDRASYGYTF,TGTGCCAGCAGCTCCGACAGGGCGTCCTATGGCTACACCTTC
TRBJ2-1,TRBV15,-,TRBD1,CATSRHWDRQFF,TGTGCCACCAGCAGACATTGGGACAGGCAGTTCTTC
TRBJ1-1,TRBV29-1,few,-,CSVKANTEAFF,TGCAGCGTGAAGGCGAACACTGAAGCTTTCTTT
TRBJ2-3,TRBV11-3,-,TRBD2,CASSSRTSRNTDTQYF,TGTGCCAGCAGCTCAAGGACTAGCCGAAACACAGATACGCAGTATTTT
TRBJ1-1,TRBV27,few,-,CASTYRAGGTEAFF,TGTGCCAGCACATACCGGGCCGGCGGGACTGAAGCTTTCTTT
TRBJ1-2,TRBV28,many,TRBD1,CASSQGQGYYGYTF,TGTGCCAGCAGTCAGGGACAGGGCTACTATGGCTACACCTTC
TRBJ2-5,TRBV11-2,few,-,CASSLSRSIRQETQYF,TGTGCCAGCAGCTTGAGTCGCAGTATACGGCAAGAGACCCAGTACTTC
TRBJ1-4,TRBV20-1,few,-,CSAAPGEGYEKLFF,TGCAGTGCCGCCCCAGGGGAGGGGTATGAAAAACTGTTTTTT
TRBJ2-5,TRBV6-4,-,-,CACSFGRATSSWKVETQYF,TGTGCCTGCAGTTTCGGCCGGGCCACTTCCTCCTGGAAGGTTGAGACCCAGTACTTC
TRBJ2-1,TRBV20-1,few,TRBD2,CSAARTSGYNEQFF,TGCAGTGCTGCGAGGACTAGCGGCTACAATGAGCAGTTCTTC